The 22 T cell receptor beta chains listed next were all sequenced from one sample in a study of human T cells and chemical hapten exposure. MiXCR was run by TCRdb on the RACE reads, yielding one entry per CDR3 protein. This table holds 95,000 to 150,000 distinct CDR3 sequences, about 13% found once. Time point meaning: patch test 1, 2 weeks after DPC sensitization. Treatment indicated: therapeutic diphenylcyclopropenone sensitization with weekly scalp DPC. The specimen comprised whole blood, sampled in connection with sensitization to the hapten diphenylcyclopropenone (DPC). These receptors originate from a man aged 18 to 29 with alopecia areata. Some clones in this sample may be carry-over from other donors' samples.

The CDR3 DNA follows: TGCGCCAGCAGCTTAGGGGGCGCGGGTGAAAAACTGTTTTTT. Its protein is CASSLGGAGEKLFF. The chain is built from TRBV5-1 and TRBJ1-4; TRBD1 matches 7 bases. V shed 2 bases, J shed 7 bases, and the junction held 5 bases outside the gene matches. Germline V CDR1 and CDR2: SGHRS, YFSETQ. This CDR3 is built from 14 residues.

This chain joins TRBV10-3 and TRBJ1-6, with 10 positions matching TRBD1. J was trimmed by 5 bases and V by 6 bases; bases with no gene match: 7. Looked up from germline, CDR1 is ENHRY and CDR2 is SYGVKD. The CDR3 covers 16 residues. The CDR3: CAIRAWDRGDNSPLHF. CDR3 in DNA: TGTGCCATCAGAGCCTGGGACAGGGGCGATAATTCACCCCTCCACTTT.

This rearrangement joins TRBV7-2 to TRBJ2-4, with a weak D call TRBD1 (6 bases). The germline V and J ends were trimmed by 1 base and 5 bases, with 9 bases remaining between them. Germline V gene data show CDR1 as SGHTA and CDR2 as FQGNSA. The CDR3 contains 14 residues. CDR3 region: CASSLVGTQNIQYF. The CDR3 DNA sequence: TGTGCCAGCAGCTTAGTGGGGACACAAAACATTCAGTACTTC.

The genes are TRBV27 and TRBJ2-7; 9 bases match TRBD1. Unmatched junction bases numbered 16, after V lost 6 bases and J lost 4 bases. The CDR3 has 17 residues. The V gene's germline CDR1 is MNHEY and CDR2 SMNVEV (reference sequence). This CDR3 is CASSTRTAGTGKYEQYF. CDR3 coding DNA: TGTGCCAGCAGCACCAGGACTGCAGGGACAGGGAAATACGAGCAGTACTTC.

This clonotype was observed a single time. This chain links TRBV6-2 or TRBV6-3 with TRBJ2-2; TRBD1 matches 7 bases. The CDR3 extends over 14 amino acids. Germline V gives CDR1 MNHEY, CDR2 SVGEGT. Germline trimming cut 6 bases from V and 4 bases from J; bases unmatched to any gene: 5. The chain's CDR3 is CASSETGITGELFF. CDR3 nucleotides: TGTGCCAGCAGCGAGACAGGGATCACCGGGGAGCTGTTTTTT.

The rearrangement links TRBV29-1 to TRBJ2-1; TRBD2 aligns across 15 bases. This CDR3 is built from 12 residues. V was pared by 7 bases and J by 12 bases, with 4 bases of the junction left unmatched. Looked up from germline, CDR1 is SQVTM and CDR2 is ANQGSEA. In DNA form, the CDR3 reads TGCAGCGCCGGGACTAGCGGGGGGTGGCAGTTCTTC. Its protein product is CSAGTSGGWQFF.

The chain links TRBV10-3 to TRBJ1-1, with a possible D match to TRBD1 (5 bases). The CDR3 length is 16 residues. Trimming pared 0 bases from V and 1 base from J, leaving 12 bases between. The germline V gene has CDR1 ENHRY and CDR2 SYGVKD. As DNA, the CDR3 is TGTGCCATCAGTGAGTCAGAGGGGAGGGCGAACACTGAAGCTTTCTTT. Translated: CAISESEGRANTEAFF.

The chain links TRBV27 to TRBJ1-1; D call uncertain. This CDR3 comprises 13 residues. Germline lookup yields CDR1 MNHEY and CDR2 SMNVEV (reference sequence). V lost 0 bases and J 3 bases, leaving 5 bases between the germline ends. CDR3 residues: CASSLSADTEAFF. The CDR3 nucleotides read TGTGCCAGCAGTTTATCGGCTGACACTGAAGCTTTCTTT.

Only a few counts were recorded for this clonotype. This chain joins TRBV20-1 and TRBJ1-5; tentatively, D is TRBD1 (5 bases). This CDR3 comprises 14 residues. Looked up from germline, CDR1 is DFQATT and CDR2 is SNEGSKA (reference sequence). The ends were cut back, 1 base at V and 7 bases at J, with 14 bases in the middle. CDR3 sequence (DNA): TGCAGTGCTAGAGGAGAGGGGCGTCCACAGCCCCAGCATTTT. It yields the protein CSARGEGRPQPQHF.

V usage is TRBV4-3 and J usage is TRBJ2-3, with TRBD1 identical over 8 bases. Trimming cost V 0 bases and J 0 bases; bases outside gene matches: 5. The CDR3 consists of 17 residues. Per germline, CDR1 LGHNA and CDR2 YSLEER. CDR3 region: CASSQDRGDRSTDTQYF. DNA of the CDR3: TGCGCCAGCAGCCAAGATAGGGGGGACAGGAGCACAGATACGCAGTATTTT.

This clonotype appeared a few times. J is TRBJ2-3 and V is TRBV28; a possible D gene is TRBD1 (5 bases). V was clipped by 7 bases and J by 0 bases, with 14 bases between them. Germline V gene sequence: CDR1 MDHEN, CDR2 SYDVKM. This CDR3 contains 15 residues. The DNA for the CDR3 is TGTGCCAGCACCCTCCGGACATTTAGCACAGATACGCAGTATTTT. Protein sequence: CASTLRTFSTDTQYF.

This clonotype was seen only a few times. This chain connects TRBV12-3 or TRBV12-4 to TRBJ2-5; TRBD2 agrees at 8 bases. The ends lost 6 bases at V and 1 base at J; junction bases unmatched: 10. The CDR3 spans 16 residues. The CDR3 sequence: CASSRNQLAAQETQYF. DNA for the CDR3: TGTGCCAGCAGCCGAAACCAACTAGCGGCCCAAGAGACCCAGTACTTC.

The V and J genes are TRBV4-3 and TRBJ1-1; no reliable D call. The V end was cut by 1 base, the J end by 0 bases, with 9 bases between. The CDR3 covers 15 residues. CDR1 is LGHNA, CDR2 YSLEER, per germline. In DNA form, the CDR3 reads TGCGCCAGCAGCCAAGTCGCACAGCTGAACACTGAAGCTTTCTTT. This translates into CASSQVAQLNTEAFF.

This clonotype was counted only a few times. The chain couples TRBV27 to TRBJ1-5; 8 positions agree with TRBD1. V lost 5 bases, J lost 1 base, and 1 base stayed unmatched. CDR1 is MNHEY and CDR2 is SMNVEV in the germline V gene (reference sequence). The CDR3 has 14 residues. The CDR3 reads CASSTGGSNQPQHF. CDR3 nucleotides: TGTGCCAGCAGTACAGGGGGGAGCAATCAGCCCCAGCATTTT.

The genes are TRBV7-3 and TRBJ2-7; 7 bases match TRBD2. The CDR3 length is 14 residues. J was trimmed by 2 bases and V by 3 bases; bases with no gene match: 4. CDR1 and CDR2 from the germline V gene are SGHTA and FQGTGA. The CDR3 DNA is TGTGCCAGCAGCTTCCTTGGGGGGGCCTACGAGCAGTACTTC. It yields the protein CASSFLGGAYEQYF.

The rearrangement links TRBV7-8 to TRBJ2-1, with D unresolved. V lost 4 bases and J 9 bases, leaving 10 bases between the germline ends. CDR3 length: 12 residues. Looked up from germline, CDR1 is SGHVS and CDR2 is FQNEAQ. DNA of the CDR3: TGTGCCAGCAGCTCCAGGTTGGGTGAGCAGTTCTTC. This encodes CASSSRLGEQFF.

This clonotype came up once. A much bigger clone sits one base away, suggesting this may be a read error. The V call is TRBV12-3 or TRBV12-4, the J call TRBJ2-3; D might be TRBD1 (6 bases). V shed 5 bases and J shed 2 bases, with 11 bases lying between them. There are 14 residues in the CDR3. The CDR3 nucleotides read TGTGCCAGCAGTCCCGGACAGAACACAGATACGCAGTATTTT. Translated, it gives CASSPGQNTDTQYF.

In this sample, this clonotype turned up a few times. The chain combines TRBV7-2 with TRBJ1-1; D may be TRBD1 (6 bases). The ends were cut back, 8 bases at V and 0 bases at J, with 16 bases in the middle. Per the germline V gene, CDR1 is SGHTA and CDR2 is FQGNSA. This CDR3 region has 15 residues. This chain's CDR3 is CASSMGGGLNTEAFF. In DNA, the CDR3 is TGTGCCAGCTCTATGGGGGGCGGCTTGAACACTGAAGCTTTCTTT.

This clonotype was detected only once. CDR3 in DNA: TGTGCCAGTAGTGCGCGGACTCTTAGCACAGATACGCAGTATTTT. This gives the protein CASSARTLSTDTQYF. The chain carries TRBV19 and TRBJ2-3, with a weak D call TRBD2 (5 bases). CDR3 length equals 15 residues. CDR1 is LNHDA, CDR2 SQIVND, per germline (reference sequence). V lost 5 bases and J 0 bases, leaving 12 bases between the germline ends.

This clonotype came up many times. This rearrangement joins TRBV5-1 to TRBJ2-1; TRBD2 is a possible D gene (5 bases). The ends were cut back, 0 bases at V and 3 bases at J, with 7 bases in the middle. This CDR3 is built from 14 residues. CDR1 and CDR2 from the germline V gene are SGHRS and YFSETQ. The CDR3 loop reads CASSLGLNYNEQFF. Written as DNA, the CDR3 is TGCGCCAGCAGCTTGGGACTAAACTACAATGAGCAGTTCTTC.

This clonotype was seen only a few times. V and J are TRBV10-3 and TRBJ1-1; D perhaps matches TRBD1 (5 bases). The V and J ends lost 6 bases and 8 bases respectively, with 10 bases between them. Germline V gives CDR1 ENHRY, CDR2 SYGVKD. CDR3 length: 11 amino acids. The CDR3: CAIRGEAEAFF. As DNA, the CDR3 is TGTGCCATCAGGGGGGAGGCAGAAGCTTTCTTT.

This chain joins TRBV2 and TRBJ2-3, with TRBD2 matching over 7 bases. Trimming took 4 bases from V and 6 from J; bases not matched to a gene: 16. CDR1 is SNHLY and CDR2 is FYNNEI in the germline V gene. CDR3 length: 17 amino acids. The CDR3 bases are TGTGCCAGCAGTGGGCGGTGGGAGGGACGCACATCGGATACGCAGTATTTT. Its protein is CASSGRWEGRTSDTQYF.